The present TCR beta chain was sequenced within a study of blood T cell repertoires in COVID-19. The wider study: Italy, Spain and the United States were the sources of the convalescent and acute COVID-19 samples. T cells, B-cell-depleted T cells, or PBMCs supplied cDNA or gDNA.

Per the authors' pipeline: Reference gene primer amplification gave estimated nucleated cell counts. The method was immunoSEQ multiplex PCR; TCRdb's version includes in-frame clones alone and lacks a portion of them. For V, J and clone size, that table is used; D and trimming come from the DNA. Among some 98,000 clones, 80% to 90% were seen once, and the ten largest hold 20% to 25%. Germline V gene sequence: CDR1 DFQATT, CDR2 SNEGSKA (reference sequence). The CDR3 extends over 13 amino acids. V was cut by 3 bases and J by 9 bases, with 15 bases left in between. This clonotype was sampled from a man aged 60 to 75 with acute or convalescent COVID-19. The sequenced sample was peripheral blood. This sequence joins TRBV20-1 and TRBJ1-5; D is perhaps TRBD1 (6 bases). CDR3 protein: CSASVQPQGPQHF. In DNA, the CDR3 is TGCAGTGCTAGTGTACAGCCACAGGGGCCCCAGCATTTT.